These 21 T cell receptor beta chains originate from one sample sequenced in a study of regulatory T cells in long-lasting Graves disease. Time point here: newly diagnosed GD, antithyroid drugs for less than 3 months. Making the TCR library involved RNA that had been extracted from PBMCs. Through Arm-PCR of CDR3 regions and iRepertoire HTBI primers, TCR beta libraries were built. One entry per CDR3 protein, called by TCRdb with MiXCR from the multiplex PCR reads. The sample contains 350,000 to 450,000 distinct CDR3 sequences, 15% of which appear only once. These data also featured in a second study, about T cells in Graves' hyperthyroidism and ophthalmopathy.

Sequenced material: peripheral blood mononuclear cells (PBMCs), taken at new diagnosis, from a patient treated with antithyroid drugs. All receptors derive from a woman in her 30s with Graves disease.

This clonotype was observed many times. The chain joins TRBV2 to TRBJ2-1; 7 bases align to TRBD1. Germline V gene sequence: CDR1 SNHLY, CDR2 FYNNEI. The CDR3 is made up of 14 amino acids. With 4 bases clipped from V and 5 bases from J, the junction kept 5 bases outside the gene matches. CDR3 sequence reads: CASSVRTGDNEQFF. Written as DNA, the CDR3 is TGTGCCAGCAGTGTCCGGACAGGTGACAATGAGCAGTTCTTC.

This clonotype came up a few times. J is TRBJ1-1 and V is TRBV29-1; the D is unclear. Trimming took 6 bases from V and 5 from J, leaving 13 bases between them. This CDR3 comprises 12 residues. Germline V gene sequence: CDR1 SQVTM, CDR2 ANQGSEA. CDR3 in DNA: TGCAGCGTGGGAGGGCCGGGGACTGAAGCTTTCTTT. Its translation: CSVGGPGTEAFF.

This clonotype has a count of ten or more. The rearrangement joins TRBV12-3 or TRBV12-4 to TRBJ1-2; no definite D call. V dropped 6 bases and J dropped 4 bases, with 12 bases sitting between them. The CDR3 spans 13 residues. CDR3 residues: CASRLASRYGYTF. The CDR3 DNA sequence: TGTGCCAGCAGATTGGCCTCCCGCTATGGCTACACCTTC.

The rearrangement links TRBV19 to TRBJ1-2; D unclear. CDR1 LNHDA and CDR2 SQIVND come from the germline V gene (reference sequence). The V and J ends lost 2 bases and 5 bases respectively, with 15 bases between them. CDR3 length: 15 residues. The CDR3 here is CASSILGLGRYGYTF. The DNA for the CDR3 is TGTGCCAGTAGTATATTAGGTCTTGGGAGGTATGGCTACACCTTC.

This clonotype has a count of ten or more. V is TRBV10-3 and J is TRBJ2-5, with TRBD2 as a possible D gene (6 bases). CDR3 length: 15 residues. Germline values: CDR1 ENHRY, CDR2 SYGVKD. The germline V and J ends were trimmed by 4 bases and 5 bases, with 17 bases remaining between them. CDR3 bases: TGTGCCATCAGTGGAGGCGGGGATGGTGCGGAGACCCAGTACTTC. Amino acid sequence: CAISGGGDGAETQYF.

V and J are TRBV25-1 and TRBJ1-2; D may be TRBD1 (6 bases). Between the trimmed V and J ends, which lost 6 bases and 2 bases, there was a span of 13 bases. The CDR3 is made up of 14 amino acids. Germline assignment: CDR1 MGHDK and CDR2 SYGVNS. CDR3 sequence reads: CASSGQNINYGYTF. In DNA, the CDR3 is TGTGCCAGCAGCGGACAGAATATAAACTATGGCTACACCTTC.

The table lists this clonotype with many counts. The chain employs TRBV5-1 and TRBJ1-3; 9 nucleotides align to TRBD1. The CDR3 length is 16 residues. CDR1 SGHRS and CDR2 YFSETQ come from the germline V gene. The V and J ends lost 0 bases and 7 bases, in that order; junction bases with no gene match: 8. CDR3 loop: CASSLGLTGGMNTIYF. The CDR3 region has the DNA TGCGCCAGCAGCTTGGGCTTGACAGGGGGGATGAACACCATATATTTT.

In its sample, this clonotype was seen a few times. The V and J genes are TRBV20-1 and TRBJ2-5, with 11 bases fitting TRBD1. The V gene end was trimmed by 1 base and the J gene end by 3 bases; junction bases not matched to a gene: 7. Germline values: CDR1 DFQATT, CDR2 SNEGSKA (reference sequence). The CDR3 covers 16 residues. The CDR3 sequence: CSARVYEGQGEETQYF. CDR3 DNA sequence: TGCAGTGCTAGAGTATATGAGGGACAGGGGGAAGAGACCCAGTACTTC.

This clonotype came up many times. The chain combines TRBV11-3 with TRBJ2-7, with a weak D call TRBD1 (6 bases). The CDR3 runs 12 residues. Between the trimmed V and J ends, which lost 5 bases and 3 bases, there was a span of 8 bases. The V gene's germline CDR1 is SGHNT and CDR2 YENEEA. The CDR3: CASSKDSYEQYF. The CDR3 nucleotides read TGTGCCAGCAGCAAGGACAGCTACGAGCAGTACTTC.

In this sample, this clonotype turned up many times. The chain recombines TRBV9 with TRBJ1-1, with a possible D match to TRBD1 (5 bases). CDR1 and CDR2 (germline): SGDLS, YYNGEE. This CDR3 contains 19 residues. V was pared by 1 base and J by 3 bases, with 25 bases between. In DNA form, the CDR3 reads TGTGCCAGCAGCGTAATCCCCTACTCCCGGGGCCGGGGGGACACTGAAGCTTTCTTT. It is translated as CASSVIPYSRGRGDTEAFF. Full variable domain (remainder filled in from reference TRBV9 and TRBJ1-1): DSGVTQTPKHLITATGQRVTLRCSPRSGDLSVYWYQQSLDQGLQFLIQYYNGEERAKGNILERFSAQQFPDLHSELNLSSLELGDSALYFCASSVIPYSRGRGDTEAFFGQGTRLTVV.

Ten or more counts support this clonotype. The chain couples TRBV28 to TRBJ2-3, with 9 bases fitting TRBD2. Losses at the gene ends were 3 bases for V and 2 bases for J; bases not matched to a gene: 3. CDR3 length: 15 residues. Germline V lookup: CDR1 MDHEN, CDR2 SYDVKM. CDR3 sequence: CASSFSGSPTDTQYF. In DNA form, the CDR3 reads TGTGCCAGCAGTTTTAGCGGGAGTCCCACAGATACGCAGTATTTT.

This clonotype came up many times. The rearrangement links TRBV30 to TRBJ2-3, with D perhaps matching TRBD1 (5 bases). The V gene's germline CDR1 is GTSNPN and CDR2 SVGIG (reference sequence). Trimming took off 1 base at V and 7 bases at J, with 12 bases between the two ends. The CDR3 length is 13 residues. The DNA for the CDR3 is TGTGCCTGGAGTGCTGGTGGGGCTTATACGCAGTATTTT. It is translated as CAWSAGGAYTQYF.

This clonotype was found many times. The genes are TRBV7-3 and TRBJ2-1; 8 bases align to TRBD2. The germline gives CDR1 SGHTA, CDR2 FQGTGA. This CDR3 has 15 amino acids. J gave up 9 bases and V 5 bases, and 12 bases lay outside the gene matches. The CDR3 region is CASSPTSATRGEQFF. The CDR3 nucleotides are TGTGCCAGCAGCCCGACTAGCGCTACCCGGGGTGAGCAGTTCTTC.

This chain links TRBV19 with TRBJ2-5; no firm D call. Trimming took 6 bases from V and 1 from J, leaving 6 bases between them. The CDR3 is 12 amino acids. From germline, CDR1 is LNHDA and CDR2 SQIVND (reference sequence). This chain's CDR3 is CASRNSQETQYF. CDR3 DNA: TGTGCCAGTAGGAACTCCCAAGAGACCCAGTACTTC.

This clonotype was observed at least ten times. This rearrangement joins TRBV20-1 to TRBJ1-1; D perhaps matches TRBD1 (6 bases). This CDR3 contains 14 residues. CDR1 is DFQATT and CDR2 is SNEGSKA in the germline V gene (reference sequence). V lost 3 bases and J 6 bases, leaving 17 bases between the germline ends. CDR3 sequence: CSASRQGNPPEAFF. For the CDR3, the DNA is TGCAGTGCTAGTCGGCAGGGGAACCCCCCTGAAGCTTTCTTT.

There are a few counts of this clonotype. J is TRBJ1-1 and V is TRBV9; D call uncertain. The V and J ends lost 4 bases and 1 base respectively, with 20 bases between them. The CDR3 has 17 amino acids. Germline V lookup: CDR1 SGDLS, CDR2 YYNGEE. In nucleotides, the CDR3 is TGTGCCAGCAGCCAAAACCCTGGCGGTTCAGGGAACACTGAAGCTTTCTTT. Translation gives CASSQNPGGSGNTEAFF.

This clonotype was counted many times. The J gene is TRBJ2-7, the V gene TRBV11-1; TRBD2 matches at 8 bases. V gave up 2 bases and J gave up 0 bases; unmatched junction bases: 6. Germline loops: CDR1 SGHAT, CDR2 FQDESV (reference sequence). The CDR3 has 16 residues. CDR3 residues: CASSLLAGMSSYEQYF. The CDR3 region has the DNA TGTGCCAGCAGCTTATTAGCGGGGATGAGCTCCTACGAGCAGTACTTC.

This clonotype was observed many times. J is TRBJ1-1 and V is TRBV3-1, with D maybe TRBD1 (6 bases). Germline V lookup: CDR1 LGHDT, CDR2 YNNKEL (reference sequence). The CDR3 consists of 11 residues. Trimming left V 3 bases short and J 8 bases short, with 7 bases between. CDR3 residues: CASSQGTEAFF. In DNA form, the CDR3 reads TGTGCCAGCAGCCAGGGGACAGAAGCTTTCTTT.

This clonotype was counted a few times. This chain uses TRBV6-1 with TRBJ2-1; TRBD2 matches 9 bases. The V and J ends lost 6 bases and 8 bases, in that order; junction bases with no gene match: 11. The V gene's germline CDR1 is MNHNS and CDR2 SASEGT. The CDR3 length is 15 residues. For the CDR3, the DNA is TGTGCCAGCAGCAGGACCGGGACTAGCTCGTATGAGCAGTTCTTC. This sequence encodes CASSRTGTSSYEQFF.

This clonotype appeared many times. The chain recombines TRBV2 with TRBJ2-7; D is perhaps TRBD1 or TRBD2 (6 bases each). Germline V CDR1 and CDR2: SNHLY, FYNNEI. With 1 base removed from V and 2 bases from J, the gap between germline ends came to 18 bases. The CDR3 runs 17 residues. For the CDR3, the DNA is TGTGCCAGCAGTGAAGGGGAGACAGGAGCGGGCCCCTACGAGCAGTACTTC. This encodes CASSEGETGAGPYEQYF.

This clonotype was detected many times. V gene TRBV27 combines with J gene TRBJ2-1; D gene unclear. Trimming pared 5 bases from V and 1 base from J, leaving 6 bases between. CDR1 MNHEY and CDR2 SMNVEV come from the germline V gene (reference sequence). This CDR3 region has 13 residues. The CDR3 loop is CASSTPSYNEQFF. In DNA form, the CDR3 reads TGTGCCAGCAGTACCCCATCCTACAATGAGCAGTTCTTC.